The rows below give T cell receptor beta chains drawn from one sample of a study of shared clonotypes between healthy human individuals. Produced via immunoSEQ multiplex PCR; TCRdb's table is partial and in-frame only. The sample has under 1,100,000 clones; about four fifths are singletons. Material for sequencing was memory CD4+ T cells from PBMCs. These receptors were obtained from a man between 18 and 35 years old in good health. Some clones in this sample may be carry-over from other donors' samples. Both conserved end residues are trimmed from each CDR3. The order of the fields is V gene, J gene, CDR3 protein.

V: TRBV7-2
J: TRBJ2-7
CDR3: ASSFNSGRYEQY

V: TRBV7-9
J: TRBJ1-1
CDR3: ASSLVGANTEAF

V: TRBV7-8
J: TRBJ2-7
CDR3: ASSFLAGDTEQY

V: TRBV28
J: TRBJ1-5
CDR3: ASSPPDRGRNQPQH

V: TRBV7-2
J: TRBJ1-1
CDR3: ASSFGQSEAF

V: TRBV27
J: TRBJ1-1
CDR3: ASSLSWQANTEAF

V: TRBV7-2
J: TRBJ1-2
CDR3: ASSQPRQGFYGYT

V: TRBV6-5
J: TRBJ1-2
CDR3: ASSYEGAHRYT

V: TRBV5-6
J: TRBJ2-3
CDR3: ASSPSRDTQY

V: TRBV29-1
J: TRBJ1-2
CDR3: SSLGQGVDYGYT

V: TRBV29-1
J: TRBJ2-6
CDR3: SVIPQGASSGANVLT

V: TRBV19
J: TRBJ2-2
CDR3: ASSPYTGELF

V: TRBV7-8
J: TRBJ1-3
CDR3: ASCPGSSGNTIY

V: TRBV18
J: TRBJ1-1
CDR3: ASSQEGQGTEAF

V: TRBV29-1
J: TRBJ1-1
CDR3: SVRQGAPTEAF

V: TRBV5-8
J: TRBJ1-5
CDR3: ASSAGSYSNQPQH

V: TRBV10-3
J: TRBJ2-3
CDR3: AISGGPSTDTQY

V: TRBV11-2
J: TRBJ2-1
CDR3: ASSLGLFNEQF

V: TRBV5-4
J: TRBJ2-7
CDR3: ASSHTTGRYEQY

V: TRBV28
J: TRBJ1-3
CDR3: ASSSPPSSGNTIY

V: TRBV6-1
J: TRBJ2-2
CDR3: ATHPGALNTGELF

V: TRBV5-4
J: TRBJ2-7
CDR3: ASSLSSGKSYEQY

V: TRBV6-5
J: TRBJ2-3
CDR3: ASSQTAPGLH

V: TRBV19
J: TRBJ1-5
CDR3: ASSISAGSQPQH

V: TRBV6-1
J: TRBJ1-4
CDR3: ASNPRRMNEKLF

V: TRBV6-5
J: TRBJ1-1
CDR3: ASSRTGQGAPEAF

V: TRBV28
J: TRBJ2-6
CDR3: ASFPGNGANVLT

V: TRBV11-2
J: TRBJ2-3
CDR3: ASSSGQGRTDTQY

V: TRBV7-2
J: TRBJ2-7
CDR3: ASSPRTAYEQY

V: TRBV21-1
J: TRBJ2-7
CDR3: ASSQRGLAGVGSYEQY

V: TRBV28
J: TRBJ2-5
CDR3: ASRRPSGGVGTQY

V: TRBV7-2
J: TRBJ1-2
CDR3: ASSLGQGAYGYT

V: TRBV11-2
J: TRBJ1-4
CDR3: ASSAPRQGSPTNEKLF

V: TRBV7-2
J: TRBJ2-7
CDR3: ASSWTSGSEQY

V: TRBV11-2
J: TRBJ2-6
CDR3: ASSLGQSGANVLT

V: TRBV4-3
J: TRBJ2-7
CDR3: ASSQREGSYEQY

V: TRBV27
J: TRBJ1-1
CDR3: ASSFMTGRLNTEAF

V: TRBV21-1
J: TRBJ2-2
CDR3: ASSKTSGRTNTGELF

V: TRBV7-3
J: TRBJ2-3
CDR3: ASRKGLAGDVDTQY

V: TRBV28
J: TRBJ2-6
CDR3: ASLKMGAGANVLT

V: TRBV2
J: TRBJ1-5
CDR3: ASSPDSLYQPQH

V: TRBV7-3
J: TRBJ2-3
CDR3: ASSLTIPDTQY

V: TRBV28
J: TRBJ1-4
CDR3: ASTITGTHQATNEKLF

V: TRBV5-8
J: TRBJ1-5
CDR3: ASSFKWGNQPQH

V: TRBV5-1
J: TRBJ1-5
CDR3: ASSLAGGRGQPQH

V: TRBV7-8
J: TRBJ2-5
CDR3: ASRMRVRTGGERETQY

V: TRBV9
J: TRBJ2-3
CDR3: ASSVTQREDVDTQY

V: TRBV7-2
J: TRBJ2-3
CDR3: ASGLAGGRGDTQY

V: TRBV4-1
J: TRBJ1-4
CDR3: ASSQVVGVDRVSATNEKLF

V: TRBV7-3
J: TRBJ2-7
CDR3: ASSLGPGQGLGEQY

V: TRBV2
J: TRBJ2-1
CDR3: ASRTSEYNEQF

V: TRBV2
J: TRBJ1-4
CDR3: ASSLSVRENEKLF

V: TRBV16
J: TRBJ2-7
CDR3: ASSSWTGVGYEQY